The 7 T cell receptor beta chains presented below share a single source sample, sequenced in a study of T cells in Graves' hyperthyroidism and ophthalmopathy (dated by TCRdb to about 2019). Library construction relied on multiplex PCR. Sequencer: Illumina HiSeq 2000. The TCR beta CDR3 regions were amplified from the RNA transcripts. A first-round RT-PCR of the TCR CDR3 used the HTBI primer set with the Qiagen OneStep RT-PCR kit. TCRdb ran its own pipeline on the public reads, namely fastp trimming at Q25 and MiXCR clone calling, and kept in-frame beta chains. Every entry covers one CDR3 protein and lists the most common genes and DNA from its rows. Within this sample are 560,000 or so distinct CDR3 sequences, with around 42% of them counted one time only. The top ten constitute 8.2% of the sample. The sample taken for sequencing was peripheral blood or thyroid tissue (not recorded which). These receptors all stem from a woman younger than 30 with Graves' hyperthyroidism. Donor details come from another sample of the same person, matched by shared clones.

The table lists this clonotype with a count of one. The V and J genes are TRBV2 and TRBJ2-7, with 10 bases that match TRBD1. J gave up 6 bases and V 3 bases, and 8 bases lay outside the gene matches. Germline V gives CDR1 SNHLY, CDR2 FYNNEI. The CDR3 covers 15 residues. CDR3 residues: CASSDRTGGSGEQYF. The DNA of the CDR3 is TGTGCCAGCAGTGATAGGACAGGGGGTTCAGGCGAGCAGTACTTC.

The chain couples TRBV29-1 to TRBJ1-1; 7 positions agree with TRBD1. This CDR3 spans 12 amino acids. The V and J ends lost 6 bases and 5 bases, in that order; junction bases with no gene match: 6. Looked up from germline, CDR1 is SQVTM and CDR2 is ANQGSEA. The chain's CDR3 is CSVQGGRTEAFF. CDR3 in DNA: TGCAGCGTGCAGGGGGGTAGGACTGAAGCTTTCTTT.

The sample holds many counts of this clonotype. This chain uses TRBV15 with TRBJ2-7; the D gene is possibly TRBD2 (6 bases). The CDR3 is 13 residues long. The V end lost 9 bases, the J end lost 1 base, and 13 bases lay between the germline ends. Germline V gene sequence: CDR1 LNHNV, CDR2 YYDKDF (reference sequence). This CDR3 reads CATGTLTSYEQYF. CDR3 coding DNA: TGTGCCACGGGGACTTTGACTTCCTACGAGCAGTACTTC.

This clonotype was recorded at least ten times. V usage is TRBV29-1 and J usage is TRBJ1-2; no clear D. The germline gives CDR1 SQVTM, CDR2 ANQGSEA. This CDR3 has 12 amino acids. Trimming stripped 6 bases from V and 5 bases from J, with 13 bases between. CDR3: CSVSTRVYGYTF. The CDR3 DNA is TGCAGCGTCTCTACACGGGTTTATGGCTACACCTTC.

CDR3: CSARDLSGPLTYEQYF. In nucleotides, the CDR3 is TGCAGTGCTAGAGATCTGAGCGGCCCGCTTACCTACGAGCAGTACTTC. The J gene is TRBJ2-7, the V gene TRBV20-1; possible D gene TRBD2, 5 bases. The CDR3 is 16 amino acids. In germline, CDR1 is DFQATT, CDR2 SNEGSKA (reference sequence). Trimming took 0 bases from V and 2 from J, leaving 17 bases between them.

V usage is TRBV12-3 or TRBV12-4 and J usage is TRBJ2-5, with D maybe TRBD2 (6 bases). Trimming took off 1 base at V and 5 bases at J, with 11 bases between the two ends. The CDR3 loop spans 14 amino acids. The CDR3 sequence: CASSLDAGFETQYF. The CDR3 nucleotides are TGTGCCAGCAGTTTAGATGCGGGATTCGAGACCCAGTACTTC.

This clonotype came up many times. V usage is TRBV12-3 or TRBV12-4 and J usage is TRBJ1-2; TRBD1 aligns across 7 bases. V gave up 5 bases and J gave up 4 bases; unmatched junction bases: 7. The CDR3 contains 14 residues. Here the CDR3 reads CASSPRQGGYGYTF. The CDR3 bases are TGTGCCAGCAGTCCTCGACAGGGTGGCTATGGCTACACCTTC.